This is a list of T cell receptor beta chains from one sample in a study of T cell repertoires in cytomegalovirus infection. TCRdb passed the reads through MiXCR, listing each CDR3 protein once. Here the sample spans 200,000 or so distinct CDR3 sequences, roughly 30% being singletons. Sequencing used PBMCs. These receptors originate from a human donor in good health (CMV status not recorded). Some clones in this sample may be carry-over from other donors' samples. CDR3s leave out the opening cysteine and the closing phenylalanine or tryptophan.

TRBV6-2/TRBV6-3 | ASRSSGETFSTDTQY
TRBV7-2 | ASSLVLALNTEAF
TRBV29-1 | SVNKEGDTEAF
TRBV6-6 | ASSGRGMPQETQY
TRBV6-5 | ASSYLQTNSPLH
TRBV5-6 | ASSGGLGDTGELF
TRBV7-2 | ASSPETGARYGYT
TRBV19 | ASIRTREAF
TRBV20-1 | SARGPIYNEQF
TRBV7-9 | ASTPWAPRGGAVNEQF
TRBV7-8 | ASSPGGDYGYT
TRBV7-3 | ASSLGGEAYEQY
TRBV7-2 | ASSLGLLTPYTTYGYT
TRBV7-8 | ASSLDTTYEQY
TRBV12-3/TRBV12-4 | ASSLGSEKLF
TRBV6-1 | AGSRPSDSEQY